This T cell receptor (beta chain) was captured by sequencing in a study of T cells in tumors after PD-1 blockade. Study-wide context: Prior checkpoint blockade, systemic immunosuppressant use, or anti-cancer therapy within 4 weeks excluded patients. Either cemiplimab 350 mg every 2 weeks or pembrolizumab 200 mg every 3 weeks was given. During anti-PD-1 treatment, some patients continued daily vismodegib 150 mg. Peripheral blood samples averaged 36,536 unique clonotypes and 113,528 templates.

The protocol was immunoSEQ multiplex PCR, while the TCRdb copy is restricted to in-frame clones and leaves out a portion. The data contain about 47,000 clones, about four fifths of them singletons. CDR1 is SGHNT, CDR2 YYREEE, per germline (reference sequence). Trimming pared 1 base from V and 8 bases from J, leaving 13 bases between. This CDR3 comprises 14 residues. This TCR came from a human donor with basal cell carcinoma. V is TRBV5-4 and J is TRBJ2-1, with a possible D match to TRBD1 (5 bases). Sequenced here: PBMCs, sampled before anti-PD-1 treatment. This CDR3 reads CASSLQGSRDEQFF. In DNA form, the CDR3 reads TGTGCCAGCAGCTTGCAGGGTTCTCGAGATGAGCAGTTCTTC.